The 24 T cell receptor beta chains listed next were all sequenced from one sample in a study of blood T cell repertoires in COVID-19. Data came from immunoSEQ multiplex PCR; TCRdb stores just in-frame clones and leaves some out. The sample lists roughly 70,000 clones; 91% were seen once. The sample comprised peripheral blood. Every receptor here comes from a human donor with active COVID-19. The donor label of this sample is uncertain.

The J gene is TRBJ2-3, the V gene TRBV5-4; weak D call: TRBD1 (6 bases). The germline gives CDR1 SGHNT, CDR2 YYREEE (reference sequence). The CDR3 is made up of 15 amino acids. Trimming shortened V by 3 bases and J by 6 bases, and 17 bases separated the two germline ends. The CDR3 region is CASSSPLGAVDTQYF. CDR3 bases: TGTGCCAGCAGCTCTCCCTTGGGGGCGGTGGATACGCAGTATTTT.

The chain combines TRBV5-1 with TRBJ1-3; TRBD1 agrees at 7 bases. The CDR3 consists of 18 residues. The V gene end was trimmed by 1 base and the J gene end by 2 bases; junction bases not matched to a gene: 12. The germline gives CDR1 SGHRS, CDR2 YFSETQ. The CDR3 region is CASSLWQGGFGAGNTIYF. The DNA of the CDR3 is TGCGCCAGCAGCTTGTGGCAGGGGGGCTTCGGCGCTGGAAACACCATATATTTT.

The CDR3 protein is CASSPPAYNEQFF. CDR3 nucleotide sequence: TGTGCCAGCTCACCACCGGCTTACAATGAGCAGTTCTTC. V and J are TRBV18 and TRBJ2-1, with D hard to call. The germline gives CDR1 KGHSH, CDR2 LQKENI. Trimming shortened V by 0 bases and J by 4 bases, and 4 bases separated the two germline ends. The CDR3 covers 13 residues.

CDR3 loop: CASSVGWGDRLVDTQYF. CDR3 nucleotide sequence: TGTGCCAGCAGCGTAGGATGGGGGGACAGGCTTGTCGATACGCAGTATTTT. The chain is built from TRBV9 and TRBJ2-3; 8 nucleotides align to TRBD1. The CDR3 runs 17 residues. Germline CDR1 and CDR2: SGDLS and YYNGEE. The trim removed 0 bases at V and 6 bases at J, leaving 12 bases unmatched.

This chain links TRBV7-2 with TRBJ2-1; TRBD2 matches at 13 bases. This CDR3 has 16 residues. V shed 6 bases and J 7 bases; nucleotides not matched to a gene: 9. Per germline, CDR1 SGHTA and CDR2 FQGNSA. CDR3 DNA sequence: TGTGCCAGCAGTTCCACCTGGACTAGCGGGAGAAATGAGCAGTTCTTC. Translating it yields CASSSTWTSGRNEQFF.

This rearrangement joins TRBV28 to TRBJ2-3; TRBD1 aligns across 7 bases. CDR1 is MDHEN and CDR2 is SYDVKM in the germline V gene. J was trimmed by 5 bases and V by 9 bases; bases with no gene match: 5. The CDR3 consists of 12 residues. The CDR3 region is CASEGAGDTQYF. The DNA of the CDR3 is TGTGCCAGTGAGGGGGCGGGAGATACGCAGTATTTT.

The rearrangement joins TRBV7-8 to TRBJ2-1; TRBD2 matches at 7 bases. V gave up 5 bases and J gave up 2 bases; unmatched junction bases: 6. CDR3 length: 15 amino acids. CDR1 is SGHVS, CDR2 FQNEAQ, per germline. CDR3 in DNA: TGTGCCAGCAGCCCCGGGACTACCACCTACAATGAGCAGTTCTTC. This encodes CASSPGTTTYNEQFF.

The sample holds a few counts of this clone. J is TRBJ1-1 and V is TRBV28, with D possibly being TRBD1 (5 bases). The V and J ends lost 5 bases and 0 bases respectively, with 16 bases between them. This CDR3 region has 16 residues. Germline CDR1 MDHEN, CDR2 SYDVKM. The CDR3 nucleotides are TGTGCCAGCAGTCCCGCGGGACTTCTCATGAACACTGAAGCTTTCTTT. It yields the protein CASSPAGLLMNTEAFF.

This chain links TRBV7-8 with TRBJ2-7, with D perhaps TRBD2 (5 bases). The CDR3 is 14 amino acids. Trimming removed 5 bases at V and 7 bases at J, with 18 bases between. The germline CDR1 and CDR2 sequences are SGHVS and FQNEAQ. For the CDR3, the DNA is TGTGCCAGCAGCCCGGGGTCGGCTGTCGGGGAGCAGTACTTC. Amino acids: CASSPGSAVGEQYF.

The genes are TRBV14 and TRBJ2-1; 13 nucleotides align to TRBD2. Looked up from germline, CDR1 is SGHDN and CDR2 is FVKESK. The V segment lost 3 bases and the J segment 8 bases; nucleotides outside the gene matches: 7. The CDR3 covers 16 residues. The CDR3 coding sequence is TGTGCCAGCAGCCAGCCACTAGCGGGAGGGCGCGATGAGCAGTTCTTC. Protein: CASSQPLAGGRDEQFF.

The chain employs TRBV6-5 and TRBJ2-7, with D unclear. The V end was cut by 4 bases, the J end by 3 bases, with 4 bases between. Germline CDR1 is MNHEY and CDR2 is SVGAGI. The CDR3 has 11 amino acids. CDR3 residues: CASSFHYEQYF. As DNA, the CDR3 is TGTGCCAGCAGTTTCCACTACGAGCAGTACTTC.

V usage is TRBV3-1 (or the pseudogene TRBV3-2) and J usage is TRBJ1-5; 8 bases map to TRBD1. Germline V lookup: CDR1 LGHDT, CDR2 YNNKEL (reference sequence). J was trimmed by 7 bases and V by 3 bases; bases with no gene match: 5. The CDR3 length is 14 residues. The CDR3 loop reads CASSQDREGQPQHF. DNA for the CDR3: TGTGCCAGCAGCCAGGACAGGGAGGGACAGCCCCAGCATTTT.

The CDR3, as DNA: TGTGCCAGCAGCCCTAGACAGGGCACAGATACGCAGTATTTT. This gives the protein CASSPRQGTDTQYF. The chain joins TRBV5-8 to TRBJ2-3; TRBD1 might be the D (6 bases). V was trimmed by 4 bases and J by 1 base, leaving 10 bases between them. CDR3 length: 14 amino acids. Germline-derived CDR1 and CDR2 are SGHTS and YDEGEE. Filled out from reference TRBV5-8 and TRBJ2-3, the complete variable domain reads EAGVTQSPTHLIKTRGQQATLRCSPISGHTSVYWYQQALGLGLQFLLWYDEGEERNRGNFPPRFSGRQFPNYSSELNVNALELEDSALYLCASSPRQGTDTQYFGPGTRLTVL.

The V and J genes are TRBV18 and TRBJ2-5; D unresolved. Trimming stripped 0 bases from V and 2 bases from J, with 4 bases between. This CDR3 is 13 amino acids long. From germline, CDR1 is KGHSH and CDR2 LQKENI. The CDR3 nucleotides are TGTGCCAGCTCACCACCGACACAAGAGACCCAGTACTTC. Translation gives CASSPPTQETQYF.

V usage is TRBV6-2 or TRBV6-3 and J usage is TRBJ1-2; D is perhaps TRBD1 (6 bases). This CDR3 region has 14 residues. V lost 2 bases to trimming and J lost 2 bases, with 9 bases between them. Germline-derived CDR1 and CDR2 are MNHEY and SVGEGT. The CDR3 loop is CASSYRQGNYGYTF. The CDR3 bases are TGTGCCAGCAGTTACCGGCAGGGGAACTATGGCTACACCTTC.

CDR3 sequence (DNA): TGCGCCAGCAGCCAAGAGATTCGGAATGAGCAGTTCTTC. It specifies CASSQEIRNEQFF. The gene calls are TRBV4-3 and TRBJ2-1; D is ambiguous. CDR3 length equals 13 residues. Germline V gene sequence: CDR1 LGHNA, CDR2 YSLEER. V was pared by 0 bases and J by 7 bases, with 7 bases between.

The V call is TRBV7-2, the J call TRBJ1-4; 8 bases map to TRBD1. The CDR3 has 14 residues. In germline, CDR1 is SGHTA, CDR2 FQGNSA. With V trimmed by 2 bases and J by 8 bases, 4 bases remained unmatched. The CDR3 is CASSLNRGTEKLFF. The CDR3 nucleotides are TGTGCCAGCAGCTTAAACAGGGGGACCGAAAAACTGTTTTTT.

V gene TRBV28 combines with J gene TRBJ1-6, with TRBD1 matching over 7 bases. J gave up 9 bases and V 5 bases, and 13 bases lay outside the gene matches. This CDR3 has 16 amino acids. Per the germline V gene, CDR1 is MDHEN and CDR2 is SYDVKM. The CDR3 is CASSTPPGQSISPLHF. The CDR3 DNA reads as TGTGCCAGCAGTACCCCCCCGGGACAGTCCATTTCACCCCTCCACTTT.

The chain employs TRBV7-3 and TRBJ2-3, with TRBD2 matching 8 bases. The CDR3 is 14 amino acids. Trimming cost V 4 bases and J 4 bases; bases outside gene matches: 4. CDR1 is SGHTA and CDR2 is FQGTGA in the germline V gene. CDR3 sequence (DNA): TGTGCCAGCAGCTCGGGACTAGACCCAGATACGCAGTATTTT. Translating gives CASSSGLDPDTQYF.

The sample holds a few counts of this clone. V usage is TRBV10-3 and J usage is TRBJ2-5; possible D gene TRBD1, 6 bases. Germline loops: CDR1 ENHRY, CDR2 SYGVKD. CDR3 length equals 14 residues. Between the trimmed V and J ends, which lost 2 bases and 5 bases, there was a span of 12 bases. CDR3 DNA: TGTGCCATCAGTGAGCTGGCAGGGGTTGAGACCCAGTACTTC. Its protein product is CAISELAGVETQYF.

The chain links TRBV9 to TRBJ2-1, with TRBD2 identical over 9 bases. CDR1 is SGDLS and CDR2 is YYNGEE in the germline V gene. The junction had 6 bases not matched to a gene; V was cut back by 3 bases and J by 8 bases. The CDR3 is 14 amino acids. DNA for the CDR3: TGTGCCAGCAGCGGGGTAGCGGGAGTGGATGAGCAGTTCTTC. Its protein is CASSGVAGVDEQFF.

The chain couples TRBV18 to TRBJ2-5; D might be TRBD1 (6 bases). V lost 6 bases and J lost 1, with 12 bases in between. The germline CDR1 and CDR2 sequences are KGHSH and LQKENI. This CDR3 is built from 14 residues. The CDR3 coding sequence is TGTGCCAGCTCCCAAGGACAGCCCCAAGAGACCCAGTACTTC. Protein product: CASSQGQPQETQYF.

CDR3 amino acids: CATSRGASGNTIYF. The CDR3 coding sequence is TGTGCCACCAGCCGTGGGGCGAGCGGAAACACCATATATTTT. The chain uses TRBV15 and TRBJ1-3; weak D call: TRBD1 (5 bases). Trimming took off 5 bases at V and 4 bases at J, with 12 bases between the two ends. Germline V lookup: CDR1 LNHNV, CDR2 YYDKDF (reference sequence). CDR3 length: 14 amino acids.

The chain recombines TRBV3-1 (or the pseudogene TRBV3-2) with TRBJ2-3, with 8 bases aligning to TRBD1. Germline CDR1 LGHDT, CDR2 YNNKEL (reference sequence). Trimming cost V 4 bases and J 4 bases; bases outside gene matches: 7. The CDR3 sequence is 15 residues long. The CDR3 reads CASSRDRGNSDTQYF. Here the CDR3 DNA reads TGTGCCAGCAGCCGCGACAGGGGAAATTCAGATACGCAGTATTTT.